This T cell receptor beta chain was recorded in a study of T-cell memory formation after mild COVID-19. Study information: The TCR clusters were mostly specific to one donor.

Each CDR3 protein is one row after TCRdb ran MiXCR on the 5' RACE reads. The sample yields hundreds of thousands of distinct CDR3 sequences, about 20% seen once. A remark on this clonotype: The antigen is undetermined.

Study outcomes and limitations: Day 37-peaking second-wave clones had unconfirmed SARS-CoV-2 specificity. Balance between CD4 and CD8 was seen in clones contracting day 15 to 85, and a CD4+ lean was seen in later expanders.

CDR3 length: 11 amino acids. The V and J ends lost 0 bases and 7 bases respectively, with 3 bases between them. The V call is TRBV12-3 or TRBV12-4, the J call TRBJ1-1, with D unresolved. The sequenced sample was PBMCs or a T cell subset sorted from them (not recorded which). The TCR originated in an adult woman who had mild COVID-19 (a few samples of this study predate the infection). Cell type and time point are not known. CDR3 protein: CASSLASEAFF. The CDR3, as DNA: TGTGCCAGCAGTTTAGCCAGTGAAGCTTTCTTT.